The rows below give T cell receptor beta chains drawn from one sample of a study of T cells in narcolepsy. The method was immunoSEQ multiplex PCR; TCRdb's version includes in-frame clones alone and lacks a portion of them. The top ten clones hold 1.5% to 2% of a sample with around 19,000 clones, 75% to 90% of them seen once. The material sequenced was memory (CD45RA-) CD4+ T cells from blood. These receptor sequences come from a human donor in good health. The CDR3 runs from the conserved cysteine through the conserved F or W. The D gene is left open where the match is weak. Clone sizes are given selectively: once, few, many, or a class where the clone is expanded.

J: TRBJ2-3; D: -; V: TRBV11-1; size: -; CDR3: CASSLLAGPTDTQYF; DNA: TGTGCCAGCAGCTTATTGGCAGGACCTACAGATACGCAGTATTTT
J: TRBJ2-2; D: -; V: TRBV2; size: -; CDR3: CARTRDSLNTGELFF; DNA: TGTGCCAGGACCCGGGACTCACTGAACACCGGGGAGCTGTTTTTT
J: TRBJ2-5; D: -; V: TRBV21-1; size: -; CDR3: CASSKVRETQYF; DNA: TGTGCCAGCAGCAAAGTAAGGGAGACCCAGTACTTC
J: TRBJ2-1; D: -; V: TRBV5-4; size: -; CDR3: CASSPPRINGLNEQFF; DNA: TGTGCCAGCAGCCCACCTCGGATTAATGGTCTGAATGAGCAGTTCTTC
J: TRBJ2-1; D: TRBD2; V: TRBV6-4; size: -; CDR3: CASSRQRDYNEQFF; DNA: TGTGCCAGCAGTAGGCAGCGGGACTACAATGAGCAGTTCTTC
J: TRBJ1-1; D: -; V: TRBV5-1; size: -; CDR3: CASSLTRRATEAFF; DNA: TGCGCCAGCAGCTTAACACGGCGGGCCACTGAAGCTTTCTTT
J: TRBJ1-3; D: -; V: TRBV4-1; size: -; CDR3: CASQQGRGSGNTIYF; DNA: TGCGCCTCACAACAAGGCCGGGGCTCTGGAAACACCATATATTTT
J: TRBJ1-4; D: TRBD1; V: TRBV30; size: -; CDR3: CAWSAGGGREKLFF; DNA: TGTGCCTGGAGTGCGGGAGGGGGCCGAGAAAAACTGTTTTTT
J: TRBJ2-6; D: -; V: TRBV18; size: -; CDR3: CASSPSGQRASGANVLTF; DNA: TGTGCCAGCTCACCAAGCGGACAGAGAGCTTCTGGGGCCAACGTCCTGACTTTC
J: TRBJ2-3; D: -; V: TRBV20-1; size: -; CDR3: CSARDPDTQYF; DNA: TGCAGTGCTAGAGATCCAGATACGCAGTATTTT
J: TRBJ2-1; D: TRBD2; V: TRBV15; size: -; CDR3: CATSRGTSGSSYNEQFF; DNA: TGTGCCACCAGCAGAGGGACTAGCGGGAGCTCCTACAATGAGCAGTTCTTC
J: TRBJ1-6; D: -; V: TRBV7-2; size: few; CDR3: CASSPHPQLLNSPLHF; DNA: TGTGCCAGCAGCCCGCACCCCCAGCTTCTCAATTCACCCCTCCACTTT
J: TRBJ2-7; D: -; V: TRBV19; size: -; CDR3: CASSNLREQYF; DNA: TGTGCCAGTAGTAACCTTAGGGAGCAGTACTTC
J: TRBJ1-1; D: -; V: TRBV30; size: few; CDR3: CAWSWGGEAFF; DNA: TGTGCCTGGTCCTGGGGCGGCGAAGCTTTCTTT
J: TRBJ1-1; D: -; V: TRBV18; size: few; CDR3: CASSPRSFGKTGWNTEAFF; DNA: TGTGCCAGCTCACCACGGTCTTTTGGGAAGACAGGATGGAACACTGAAGCTTTCTTT